This record concerns one T cell receptor (beta chain) sequence. Its antigen is still unknown. This sample was taken from a study of T-cell reconstitution after alpha-beta-depleted transplantation in children. Findings and limits, study-wide: Surviving recipient T cells and thymic progenitors produced the high day-60 TCRbeta diversity seen in some patients. It was newly produced T cells that mostly accounted for T-cell counts and diversity one year after transplant. Roughly two months post-transplant, alpha-beta T cells reportedly originated from several hundred graft clones that had expanded.

Trimming cost V 2 bases and J 6 bases, with 14 bases left between them. This CDR3 is built from 15 residues. CDR1 and CDR2 (germline): SGHAT, FQNNGV. Preparing the TCRbeta library involved the use of unique molecular identifiers. TCRdb reanalysed the PCR reads using MiXCR and keeps one entry per CDR3 protein. The data show hundreds of thousands of distinct CDR3 sequences, roughly 17% seen once. The chain is built from TRBV11-2 and TRBJ2-1; TRBD1 might be the D (6 bases). The sequence was collected from a boy under three years old who had a stem cell transplant for Wiskott-Aldrich syndrome, so the T cells may come from the graft donor. The input for sequencing was PBMCs, mostly from graft donor cells, taken 360 days after TCRalphabeta/CD19-depleted stem cell transplant. The DNA of the CDR3 is TGTGCCAGCAGCTTACTACAGGGTGGCGGCAATGAGCAGTTCTTC. It encodes CASSLLQGGGNEQFF.